Reported below is one TCR beta chain. Its antigen is not known. The data were taken from a study of cytomegalovirus exposure and HLA in healthy donors. Study outcomes and limitations: Fewer N-insertions (relative to the roughly 660-donor mean) were reportedly seen in an Asian-associated ancestry cluster in a later analysis. Cytomegalovirus association was assigned to some 160 TCR beta chains.

PCR primers comprised 60 Vbeta and 13 Jbeta primers. The assay was immunoSEQ multiplex PCR, and TCRdb's table has in-frame clones only and misses some. The table shows fewer than 150,000 clones, with 76% occurring only once. Germline V gives CDR1 ENHRY, CDR2 SYGVKD. This CDR3 is built from 16 residues. V was clipped by 2 bases and J by 2 bases; unmatched bases: 7. This sequence joins TRBV10-3 and TRBJ2-3; TRBD1 agrees at 7 bases. The material sequenced was PBMCs. This TCR was recovered from a young man in good health and CMV-seronegative. The CDR3: CAISESRGQLTDTQYF. The CDR3 bases are TGTGCCATCAGTGAGAGCAGGGGACAGCTCACAGATACGCAGTATTTT.